This is a list of T cell receptor beta chains from one sample in a study of shared T cell receptors in the human thymus. Profiling relied on immunoSEQ multiplex PCR, and the TCRdb table lists in-frame clones only, not all of them. The sample gives approximately 730,000 clones, 70% to 90% of which show up once; around 0.01% is in the top ten. Separately, the same data were catalogued under a study of human thymus T cells.

Sample: thymocytes. The receptor set was obtained from a girl less than two years old with a congenital heart defect. Each CDR3 is given with its conserved first and last residue. D genes are given only for firm matches. A row's size may be missing; if present it is once, few, many or a size class.

>TRBV30|TRBJ1-4|TRBD1|-
CAWRGGASTNEKLFF
TGTGCCTGGAGAGGGGGCGCATCAACTAATGAAAAACTGTTTTTT
>TRBV18|TRBJ1-2|-|once
CASSPPIHSFYGYTF
TGTGCCAGCTCACCACCGATTCACAGCTTCTATGGCTACACCTTC
>TRBV5-6|TRBJ2-6|-|few
CASSLVVRNRAGANVLTF
TGTGCCAGCAGCTTGGTAGTAAGGAACAGGGCTGGGGCCAACGTCCTGACTTTC
>TRBV5-1|TRBJ2-5|TRBD1|-
CASSLAHDRGEQYF
TGCGCCAGCAGCTTGGCGCATGACAGGGGTGAGCAGTACTTC
>TRBV29-1|TRBJ2-7|-|-
CSVVRTNHYEQYF
TGCAGCGTTGTAAGGACTAATCACTACGAGCAGTACTTC
>TRBV5-5|TRBJ1-2|-|-
CASSVRGSDRANYGYTF
TGTGCCAGCAGCGTGCGGGGGTCGGACAGAGCTAACTATGGCTACACCTTC
>TRBV27|TRBJ1-2|-|-
CASSLYGGIDGYTF
TGTGCCAGCAGTTTATACGGGGGAATTGATGGCTACACCTTC
>TRBV10-1|TRBJ1-1|-|-
CASSEDRMNTEAFF
TGCGCCAGCAGTGAGGACAGGATGAACACTGAAGCTTTCTTT
>TRBV5-4|TRBJ1-1|-|-
CASSLGGHRDTEAFF
TGTGCCAGCAGCTTGGGAGGGCATCGCGACACTGAAGCTTTCTTT
>TRBV7-2|TRBJ1-2|-|-
CASSLNPGHRNYGYTF
TGTGCCAGCAGCTTAAACCCGGGACACCGAAACTATGGCTACACCTTC
>TRBV27|TRBJ2-4|TRBD1|-
CASSAGQVAKNIQYF
TGTGCCAGCAGTGCGGGACAGGTAGCCAAAAACATTCAGTACTTC
>TRBV6-5|TRBJ2-2|TRBD1|-
CASSYRTGDSGELFF
TGTGCCAGCAGTTACAGGACAGGGGATTCCGGGGAGCTGTTTTTT
>TRBV13|TRBJ2-7|-|-
CASSPSGLFSYEQYF
TGTGCCAGCAGCCCCTCTGGACTCTTTTCCTACGAGCAGTACTTC
>TRBV6-5|TRBJ1-2|-|-
CASDPTETNYGYTF
TGTGCCAGCGATCCGACAGAGACTAACTATGGCTACACCTTC
>TRBV29-1|TRBJ2-7|-|-
CSVGIAGGSEQYF
TGCAGCGTTGGGATCGCAGGAGGGAGCGAGCAGTACTTC
>TRBV28|TRBJ2-7|TRBD2|-
CASSLSPQLAGGPGEQYF
TGTGCCAGCAGTTTATCCCCTCAACTAGCGGGGGGGCCGGGGGAGCAGTACTTC
>TRBV7-6|TRBJ1-5|-|-
CASSLAPSEGQPQHF
TGTGCCAGCAGCTTAGCGCCATCGGAGGGGCAGCCCCAGCATTTT
>TRBV27|TRBJ1-4|-|-
CASSQSGEIPKATNEKLFF
TGTGCCAGCAGTCAGAGCGGAGAAATCCCAAAAGCAACTAATGAAAAACTGTTTTTT
>TRBV5-5|TRBJ2-7|-|-
CASSLGPSDPSYEQYF
TGTGCCAGCAGCTTGGGACCAAGCGACCCATCCTACGAGCAGTACTTC
>TRBV10-3|TRBJ1-2|-|-
CAIRRRPGYGYTF
TGTGCCATCAGGAGGAGGCCGGGCTATGGCTACACCTTC
>TRBV6-5|TRBJ1-2|TRBD1|few
CASRQGPTGSFGYTF
TGTGCCAGCAGACAGGGGCCAACAGGGAGCTTTGGCTACACCTTC
>TRBV19|TRBJ2-2|TRBD2|-
CASVPYSRGGSNTGELFF
TGTGCCAGTGTTCCCTACTCGCGGGGGGGCTCGAACACCGGGGAGCTGTTTTTT